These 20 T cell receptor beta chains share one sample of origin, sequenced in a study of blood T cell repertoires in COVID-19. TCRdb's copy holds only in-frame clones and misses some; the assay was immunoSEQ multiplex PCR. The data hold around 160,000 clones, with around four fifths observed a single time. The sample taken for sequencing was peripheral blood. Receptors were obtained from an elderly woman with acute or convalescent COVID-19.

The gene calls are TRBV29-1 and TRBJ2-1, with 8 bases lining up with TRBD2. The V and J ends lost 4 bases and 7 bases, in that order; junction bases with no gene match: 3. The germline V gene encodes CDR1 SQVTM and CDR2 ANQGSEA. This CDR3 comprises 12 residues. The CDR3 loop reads CSVGSSGNEQFF. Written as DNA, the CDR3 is TGCAGCGTTGGATCTAGCGGGAATGAGCAGTTCTTC.

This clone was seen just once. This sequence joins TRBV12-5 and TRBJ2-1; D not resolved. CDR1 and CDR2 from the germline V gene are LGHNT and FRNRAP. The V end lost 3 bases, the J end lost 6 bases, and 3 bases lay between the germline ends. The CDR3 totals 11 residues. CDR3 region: CASGFSNEQFF. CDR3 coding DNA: TGTGCTAGTGGTTTCTCCAATGAGCAGTTCTTC.

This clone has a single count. The CDR3 is CASSFATGGPYEQYF. CDR3 in DNA: TGTGCCAGCAGTTTTGCCACAGGGGGCCCCTACGAGCAGTACTTC. The chain employs TRBV28 and TRBJ2-7, with 9 positions matching TRBD1. Germline V gene lookup returns CDR1 MDHEN and CDR2 SYDVKM. V shed 3 bases and J 2 bases; nucleotides not matched to a gene: 5. The CDR3 has 15 amino acids.

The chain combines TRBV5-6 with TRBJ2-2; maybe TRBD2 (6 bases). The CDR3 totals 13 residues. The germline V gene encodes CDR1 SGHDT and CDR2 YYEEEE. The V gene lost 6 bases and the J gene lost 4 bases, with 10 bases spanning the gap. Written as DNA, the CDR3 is TGTGCCAGCATTCGCGGGACCACCGGGGAGCTGTTTTTT. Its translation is CASIRGTTGELFF. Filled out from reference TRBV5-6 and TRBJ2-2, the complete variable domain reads DAGVTQSPTHLIKTRGQQVTLRCSPKSGHDTVSWYQQALGQGPQFIFQYYEEEERQRGNFPDRFSGHQFPNYSSELNVNALLLGDSALYLCASIRGTTGELFFGEGSRLTVL.

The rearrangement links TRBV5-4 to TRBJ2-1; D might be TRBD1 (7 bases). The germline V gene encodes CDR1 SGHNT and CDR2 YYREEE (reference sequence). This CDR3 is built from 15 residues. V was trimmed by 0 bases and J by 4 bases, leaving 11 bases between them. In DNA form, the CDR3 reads TGTGCCAGCAGCTTGGTAGCAGGGGGGTACAATGAGCAGTTCTTC. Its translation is CASSLVAGGYNEQFF.

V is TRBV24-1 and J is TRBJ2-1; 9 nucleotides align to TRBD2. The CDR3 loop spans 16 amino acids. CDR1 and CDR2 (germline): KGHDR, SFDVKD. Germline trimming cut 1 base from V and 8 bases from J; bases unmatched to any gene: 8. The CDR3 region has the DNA TGTGCCACCAGTGATTTCGAGGCGGGAGGGCCTCATGAGCAGTTCTTC. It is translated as CATSDFEAGGPHEQFF.

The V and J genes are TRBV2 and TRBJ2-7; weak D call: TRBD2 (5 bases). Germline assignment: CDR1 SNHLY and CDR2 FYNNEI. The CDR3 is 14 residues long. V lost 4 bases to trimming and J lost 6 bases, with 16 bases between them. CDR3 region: CASSVGSGVSEQYF. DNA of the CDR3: TGTGCCAGCAGTGTAGGGAGTGGAGTGTCCGAGCAGTACTTC.

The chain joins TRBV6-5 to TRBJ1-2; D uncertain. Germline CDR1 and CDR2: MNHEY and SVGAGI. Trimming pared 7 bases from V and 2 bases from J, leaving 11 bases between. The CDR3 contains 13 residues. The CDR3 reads CASTPSKNYGYTF. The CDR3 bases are TGTGCCAGCACTCCTAGCAAAAACTATGGCTACACCTTC.

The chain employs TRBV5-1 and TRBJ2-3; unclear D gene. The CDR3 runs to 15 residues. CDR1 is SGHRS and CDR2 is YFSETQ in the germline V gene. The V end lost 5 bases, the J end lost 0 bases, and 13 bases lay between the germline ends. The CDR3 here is CASSPLGYSTDTQYF. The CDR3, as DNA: TGCGCCAGCAGTCCTCTGGGCTACAGCACAGATACGCAGTATTTT.

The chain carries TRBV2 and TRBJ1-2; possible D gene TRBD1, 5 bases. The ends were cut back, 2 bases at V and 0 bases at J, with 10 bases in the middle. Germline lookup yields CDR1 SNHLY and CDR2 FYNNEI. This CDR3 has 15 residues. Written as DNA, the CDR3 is TGTGCCAGCAGTGAATTGGCAGGGACTAACTATGGCTACACCTTC. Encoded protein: CASSELAGTNYGYTF.

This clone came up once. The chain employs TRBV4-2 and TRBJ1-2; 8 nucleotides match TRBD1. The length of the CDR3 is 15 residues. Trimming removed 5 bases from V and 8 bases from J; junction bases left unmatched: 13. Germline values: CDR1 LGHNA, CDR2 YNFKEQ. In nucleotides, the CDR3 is TGTGCCAGCAGCAGGGCGGACAGGGACCAAAAGGGCTACACCTTC. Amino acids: CASSRADRDQKGYTF.

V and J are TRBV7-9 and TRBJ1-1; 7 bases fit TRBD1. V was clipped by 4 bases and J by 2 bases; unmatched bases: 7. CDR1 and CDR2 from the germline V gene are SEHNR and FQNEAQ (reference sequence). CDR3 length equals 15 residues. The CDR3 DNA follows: TGTGCCAGCAGCTCAGGGACAGTCGACAACACTGAAGCTTTCTTT. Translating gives CASSSGTVDNTEAFF. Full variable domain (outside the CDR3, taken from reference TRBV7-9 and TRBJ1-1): DTGVSQNPRHKITKRGQNVTFRCDPISEHNRLYWYRQTLGQGPEFLTYFQNEAQLEKSRLLSDRFSAERPKGSFSTLEIQRTEQGDSAMYLCASSSGTVDNTEAFFGQGTRLTVV.

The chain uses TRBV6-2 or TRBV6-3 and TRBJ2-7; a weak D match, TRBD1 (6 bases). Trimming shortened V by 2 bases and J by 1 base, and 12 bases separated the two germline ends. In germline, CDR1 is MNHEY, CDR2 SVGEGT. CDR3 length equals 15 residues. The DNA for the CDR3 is TGTGCCAGCAGTTACGTCCCAGGGGATTCCTACGAGCAGTACTTC. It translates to CASSYVPGDSYEQYF.

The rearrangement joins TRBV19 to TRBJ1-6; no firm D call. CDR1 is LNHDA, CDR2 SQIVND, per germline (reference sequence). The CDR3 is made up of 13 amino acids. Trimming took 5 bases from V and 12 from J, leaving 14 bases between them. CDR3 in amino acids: CASSSTEGGPLHF. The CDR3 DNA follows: TGTGCCAGTAGTTCTACTGAGGGAGGACCCCTCCACTTT.

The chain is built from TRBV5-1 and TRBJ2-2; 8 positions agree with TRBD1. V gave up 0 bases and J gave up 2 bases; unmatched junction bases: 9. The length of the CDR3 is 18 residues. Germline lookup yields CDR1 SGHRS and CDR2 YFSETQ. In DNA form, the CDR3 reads TGCGCCAGCAGCTTGGTGGGGACCGGGACAGGAAACACCGGGGAGCTGTTTTTT. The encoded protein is CASSLVGTGTGNTGELFF.

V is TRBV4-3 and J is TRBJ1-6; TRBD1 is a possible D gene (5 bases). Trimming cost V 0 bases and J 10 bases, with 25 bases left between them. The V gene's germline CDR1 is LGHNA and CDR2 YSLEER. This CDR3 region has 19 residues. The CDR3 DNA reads TGCGCCAGCAGCCAAGATTTGGGGGGTTTATTGTCAAGGGACTCACCCCTCCACTTT. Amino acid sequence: CASSQDLGGLLSRDSPLHF.

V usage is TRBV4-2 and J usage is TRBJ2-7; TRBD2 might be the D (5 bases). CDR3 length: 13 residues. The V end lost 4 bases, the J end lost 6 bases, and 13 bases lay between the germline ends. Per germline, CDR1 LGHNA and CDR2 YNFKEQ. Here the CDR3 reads CASSPATSGEQYF. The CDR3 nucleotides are TGTGCCAGCAGCCCCGCCACTAGTGGCGAGCAGTACTTC.

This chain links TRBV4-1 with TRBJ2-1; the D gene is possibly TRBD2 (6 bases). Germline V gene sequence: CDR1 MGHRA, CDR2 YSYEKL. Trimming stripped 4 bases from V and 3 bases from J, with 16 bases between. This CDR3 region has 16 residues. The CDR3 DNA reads TGCGCCAGCAGCCTCTCGAGACTAGAGGTCTACAATGAGCAGTTCTTC. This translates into CASSLSRLEVYNEQFF.

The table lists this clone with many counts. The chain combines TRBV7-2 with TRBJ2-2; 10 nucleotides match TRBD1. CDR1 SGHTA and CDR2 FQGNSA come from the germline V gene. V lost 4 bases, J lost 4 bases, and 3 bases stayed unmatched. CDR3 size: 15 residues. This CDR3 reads CASSSGTGATGELFF. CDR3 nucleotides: TGTGCCAGCAGCTCCGGGACAGGGGCCACCGGGGAGCTGTTTTTT. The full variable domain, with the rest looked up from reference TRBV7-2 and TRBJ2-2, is GAGVSQSPSNKVTEKGKDVELRCDPISGHTALYWYRQSLGQGLEFLIYFQGNSAPDKSGLPSDRFSAERTGGSVSTLTIQRTQQEDSAVYLCASSSGTGATGELFFGEGSRLTVL.

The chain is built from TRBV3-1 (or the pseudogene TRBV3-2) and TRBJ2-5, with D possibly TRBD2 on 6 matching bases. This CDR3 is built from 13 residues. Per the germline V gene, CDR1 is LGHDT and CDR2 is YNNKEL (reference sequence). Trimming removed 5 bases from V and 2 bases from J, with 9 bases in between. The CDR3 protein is CASSYGTQETQYF. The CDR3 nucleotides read TGTGCCAGCAGCTACGGGACTCAAGAGACCCAGTACTTC.